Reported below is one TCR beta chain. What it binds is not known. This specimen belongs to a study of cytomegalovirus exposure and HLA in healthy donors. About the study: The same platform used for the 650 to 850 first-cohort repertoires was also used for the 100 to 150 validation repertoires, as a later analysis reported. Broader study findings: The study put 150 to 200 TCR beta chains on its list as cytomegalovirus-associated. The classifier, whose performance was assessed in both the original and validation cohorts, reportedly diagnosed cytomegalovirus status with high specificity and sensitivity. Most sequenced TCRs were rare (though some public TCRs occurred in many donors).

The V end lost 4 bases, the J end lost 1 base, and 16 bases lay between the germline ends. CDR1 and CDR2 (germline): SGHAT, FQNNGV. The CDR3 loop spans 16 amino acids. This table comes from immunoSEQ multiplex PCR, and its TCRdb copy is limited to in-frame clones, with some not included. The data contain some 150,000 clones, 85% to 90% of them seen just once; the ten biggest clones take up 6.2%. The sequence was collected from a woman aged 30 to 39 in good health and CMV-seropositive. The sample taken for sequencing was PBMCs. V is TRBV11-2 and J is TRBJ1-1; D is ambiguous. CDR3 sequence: CASSSGIRGANTEAFF. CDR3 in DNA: TGTGCCAGCAGCTCCGGGATCCGAGGAGCGAACACTGAAGCTTTCTTT.